The clone carrying this TCR beta chain was seen only a few times. Its antigen is undetermined. This CDR3 contains 17 residues. The data were taken from a study of T-cell memory formation after mild COVID-19. Whole-study findings and limits: Within pre-infection memory, some responding clones were found, suggesting cross-reactive memory joined. Clones which contracted sat mainly in CM and EM if CD4+, and in EMRA if CD8+.

Each CDR3 protein gets one entry after TCRdb re-called the 5' RACE reads with MiXCR. The data show 300,000 to 400,000 distinct CDR3 sequences, roughly 15% seen once. The genes are TRBV3-2 and TRBJ2-3. TRBV3-2 corresponds to a pseudogene. The sample taken for sequencing was PBMCs or a T cell subset sorted from them (not recorded which). The TCR comes from a man between 18 and 35 years old who had mild COVID-19 (a few samples of this study predate the infection). Cell type and time point are not known. CDR3 DNA: TGTGCCAGCAGCCAAGATGGTCGGGGATGGTGCACAGATACGCAGTATTTT. Its protein product is CASSQDGRGWCTDTQYF.